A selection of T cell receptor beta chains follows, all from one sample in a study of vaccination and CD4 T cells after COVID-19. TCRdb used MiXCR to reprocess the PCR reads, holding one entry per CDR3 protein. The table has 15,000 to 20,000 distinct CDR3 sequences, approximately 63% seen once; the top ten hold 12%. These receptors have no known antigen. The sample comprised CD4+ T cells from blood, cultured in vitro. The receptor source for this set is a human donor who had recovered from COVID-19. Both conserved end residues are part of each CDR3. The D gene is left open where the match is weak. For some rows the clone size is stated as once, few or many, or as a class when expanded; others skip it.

cdr3_aa: CAFHSGASIWGEQFF; cdr3_nt: TGTGCCTTTCACTCGGGGGCCTCCATTTGGGGTGAGCAGTTCTTC; d_call: .; clone_size: few; v_call: TRBV30; j_call: TRBJ2-1
cdr3_aa: CASSLEGAVDTQYF; cdr3_nt: TGCGCCAGCAGCTTGGAGGGGGCGGTAGATACGCAGTATTTT; d_call: TRBD1; clone_size: .; v_call: TRBV5-1; j_call: TRBJ2-3
cdr3_aa: CASRGTSGGGETQYF; cdr3_nt: TGTGCCAGCAGGGGGACTAGCGGGGGCGGGGAGACCCAGTACTTC; d_call: TRBD2; clone_size: .; v_call: TRBV2; j_call: TRBJ2-5
cdr3_aa: CASSLVGTAGNEKLFF; cdr3_nt: TGTGCCAGCAGCTTAGTTGGGACAGCTGGGAATGAAAAACTGTTTTTT; d_call: TRBD1; clone_size: few; v_call: TRBV7-2; j_call: TRBJ1-4
cdr3_aa: CSARRNEQFF; cdr3_nt: TGCAGTGCTAGGCGGAATGAGCAGTTCTTC; d_call: .; clone_size: .; v_call: TRBV20-1; j_call: TRBJ2-1
cdr3_aa: CASSHTYRKAIAKNIQYF; cdr3_nt: TGTGCCAGCAGTCATACTTACAGAAAGGCAATAGCCAAAAACATTCAGTACTTC; d_call: .; clone_size: .; v_call: TRBV27; j_call: TRBJ2-4
cdr3_aa: CASSPTWGRGPQYF; cdr3_nt: TGTGCCAGCAGCCCCACCTGGGGGAGGGGGCCCCAGTACTTC; d_call: .; clone_size: .; v_call: TRBV11-3; j_call: TRBJ2-5
cdr3_aa: CASSLQQYGDLYTGELFF; cdr3_nt: TGTGCCAGCAGCCTACAACAATACGGGGACTTATACACCGGGGAGCTGTTTTTT; d_call: .; clone_size: .; v_call: TRBV7-9; j_call: TRBJ2-2
cdr3_aa: CAWRGGGNNQPQHF; cdr3_nt: TGTGCCTGGAGGGGAGGGGGCAATAATCAGCCCCAGCATTTT; d_call: TRBD1; clone_size: .; v_call: TRBV30; j_call: TRBJ1-5
cdr3_aa: CASSQDGPLNEQFF; cdr3_nt: TGTGCCAGCAGCCAAGACGGCCCCCTGAATGAGCAGTTCTTC; d_call: .; clone_size: .; v_call: TRBV7-9; j_call: TRBJ2-1
cdr3_aa: CSARTGGGNQPQHF; cdr3_nt: TGCAGTGCCAGGACAGGGGGCGGGAATCAGCCCCAGCATTTT; d_call: TRBD1; clone_size: .; v_call: TRBV20-1; j_call: TRBJ1-5
cdr3_aa: CASSLGARGGKNIQYF; cdr3_nt: TGTGCCAGCAGCTTAGGGGCCAGGGGGGGAAAAAACATTCAGTACTTC; d_call: .; clone_size: .; v_call: TRBV7-9; j_call: TRBJ2-4
cdr3_aa: CASSAQGFASYNEQFF; cdr3_nt: TGTGCCAGTAGTGCTCAGGGTTTTGCGTCCTACAATGAGCAGTTCTTC; d_call: .; clone_size: once; v_call: TRBV19; j_call: TRBJ2-1
cdr3_aa: CASSGFRGSNEQFF; cdr3_nt: TGTGCCAGCAGCGGGTTTCGGGGGAGCAATGAGCAGTTCTTC; d_call: .; clone_size: few; v_call: TRBV6-1; j_call: TRBJ2-1
cdr3_aa: CASSFGSLTETQYF; cdr3_nt: TGTGCCAGCAGTTTCGGGAGTTTGACAGAGACCCAGTACTTC; d_call: .; clone_size: .; v_call: TRBV27; j_call: TRBJ2-5
cdr3_aa: CASSFLRGTSGTDTQYF; cdr3_nt: TGTGCCAGCAGCTTTCTCCGGGGGACTAGCGGCACAGATACGCAGTATTTT; d_call: TRBD2; clone_size: once; v_call: TRBV7-8; j_call: TRBJ2-3
cdr3_aa: CASSLAPKGQGVTEAFF; cdr3_nt: TGTGCCAGCAGCTTAGCCCCGAAGGGACAGGGTGTCACTGAAGCTTTCTTT; d_call: TRBD1; clone_size: .; v_call: TRBV7-2; j_call: TRBJ1-1
cdr3_aa: CASIATGGELFF; cdr3_nt: TGTGCCAGCATTGCCACCGGGGGGGAGCTGTTTTTT; d_call: .; clone_size: .; v_call: TRBV28; j_call: TRBJ2-2
cdr3_aa: CASSDSAGSYNEQFF; cdr3_nt: TGTGCCAGCAGTGACTCAGCGGGCTCCTACAATGAGCAGTTCTTC; d_call: .; clone_size: .; v_call: TRBV6-4; j_call: TRBJ2-1
cdr3_aa: CASSLGRGRGSYEQYF; cdr3_nt: TGTGCCAGCAGCTTAGGTAGAGGGCGGGGCTCCTACGAGCAGTACTTC; d_call: .; clone_size: few; v_call: TRBV7-2; j_call: TRBJ2-7
cdr3_aa: CASRTLYEQYF; cdr3_nt: TGTGCCAGCAGGACACTCTACGAGCAGTACTTC; d_call: .; clone_size: .; v_call: TRBV28; j_call: TRBJ2-7
cdr3_aa: CASSRLQGSSYEQYF; cdr3_nt: TGTGCCAGCAGCCGACTACAGGGTAGCTCCTACGAGCAGTACTTC; d_call: .; clone_size: once; v_call: TRBV7-2; j_call: TRBJ2-7
cdr3_aa: CASSYSQIGERLSYNEQFF; cdr3_nt: TGTGCCAGCAGTTACTCCCAAATTGGGGAGCGACTCTCCTACAATGAGCAGTTCTTC; d_call: .; clone_size: .; v_call: TRBV6-2/TRBV6-3; j_call: TRBJ2-1
cdr3_aa: CATSDPGAGPQETQYF; cdr3_nt: TGTGCCACCAGTGACCCCGGGGCGGGACCCCAAGAGACCCAGTACTTC; d_call: .; clone_size: .; v_call: TRBV24-1; j_call: TRBJ2-5
cdr3_aa: CASSSDGNTEAFF; cdr3_nt: TGCGCCAGCAGCTCGGACGGGAACACTGAAGCTTTCTTT; d_call: .; clone_size: few; v_call: TRBV5-1; j_call: TRBJ1-1
cdr3_aa: CASSLDRGRGTEAFF; cdr3_nt: TGTGCCAGCAGCTTGGACAGGGGGCGAGGCACTGAAGCTTTCTTT; d_call: TRBD1; clone_size: once; v_call: TRBV5-4; j_call: TRBJ1-1
cdr3_aa: CASSDRRGTSEQYF; cdr3_nt: TGTGCCAGCAGTGACCGACGGGGAACGTCCGAGCAGTACTTC; d_call: .; clone_size: .; v_call: TRBV6-1; j_call: TRBJ2-7
cdr3_aa: CASRPHREGPTDTQYF; cdr3_nt: TGTGCCAGCAGACCCCATCGGGAGGGCCCGACAGATACGCAGTATTTT; d_call: TRBD2; clone_size: .; v_call: TRBV12-3/TRBV12-4; j_call: TRBJ2-3
cdr3_aa: CASSLAGGGRIEQFF; cdr3_nt: TGTGCCAGCAGTTTAGCGGGAGGGGGTCGTATTGAGCAGTTCTTC; d_call: TRBD2; clone_size: .; v_call: TRBV6-5; j_call: TRBJ2-1
cdr3_aa: CSARDREGFQPQHF; cdr3_nt: TGCAGTGCTAGAGATCGTGAAGGGTTTCAGCCCCAGCATTTT; d_call: .; clone_size: .; v_call: TRBV20-1; j_call: TRBJ1-5
cdr3_aa: CSARAPIPGGTQYF; cdr3_nt: TGCAGTGCTAGAGCACCTATACCCGGCGGGACCCAGTATTTT; d_call: .; clone_size: .; v_call: TRBV20-1; j_call: TRBJ2-3
cdr3_aa: CASTRLLLEGIGGYTF; cdr3_nt: TGTGCCAGCACCAGACTTTTGCTGGAGGGGATTGGGGGCTACACCTTC; d_call: .; clone_size: few; v_call: TRBV6-1; j_call: TRBJ1-2
cdr3_aa: CSARDLKQLYGYTF; cdr3_nt: TGCAGTGCTAGAGATCTGAAACAGCTTTATGGCTACACCTTC; d_call: .; clone_size: .; v_call: TRBV20-1; j_call: TRBJ1-2
cdr3_aa: CASSPRDPRYEQYF; cdr3_nt: TGTGCCAGCAGTCCCCGGGACCCCCGCTACGAGCAGTACTTC; d_call: .; clone_size: .; v_call: TRBV27; j_call: TRBJ2-7
cdr3_aa: CATSITRGQGGYTF; cdr3_nt: TGTGCCACCAGCATTACTAGGGGGCAGGGTGGCTACACCTTC; d_call: TRBD1; clone_size: .; v_call: TRBV15; j_call: TRBJ1-2
cdr3_aa: CASSFQLTGSTGELFF; cdr3_nt: TGTGCCAGCAGTTTTCAACTGACAGGGTCCACCGGGGAGCTGTTTTTT; d_call: TRBD1; clone_size: .; v_call: TRBV27; j_call: TRBJ2-2
cdr3_aa: CATSDPKVQGMSTNTGELFF; cdr3_nt: TGTGCCACCAGTGACCCGAAAGTACAGGGGATGTCGACGAACACCGGGGAGCTGTTTTTT; d_call: TRBD1; clone_size: once; v_call: TRBV24-1; j_call: TRBJ2-2
cdr3_aa: CASSLGLAGLETQYF; cdr3_nt: TGTGCCAGCAGCTTAGGACTAGCGGGACTAGAGACCCAGTACTTC; d_call: TRBD2; clone_size: .; v_call: TRBV11-2; j_call: TRBJ2-5
cdr3_aa: CSARWPGDLNSPNYGYTF; cdr3_nt: TGCAGTGCTAGATGGCCAGGGGACCTAAACTCCCCTAACTATGGCTACACCTTC; d_call: .; clone_size: few; v_call: TRBV20-1; j_call: TRBJ1-2
cdr3_aa: CASSYGQNYGYTF; cdr3_nt: TGTGCCAGCAGTTACGGACAGAACTATGGCTACACCTTC; d_call: .; clone_size: few; v_call: TRBV6-5; j_call: TRBJ1-2
cdr3_aa: CASSLGQGAFYEQYF; cdr3_nt: TGTGCCAGCAGCCTGGGACAGGGGGCCTTCTACGAGCAGTACTTC; d_call: TRBD1; clone_size: .; v_call: TRBV5-6; j_call: TRBJ2-7
cdr3_aa: CASSWLAWNEQFF; cdr3_nt: TGTGCCAGCAGTTGGCTAGCTTGGAATGAGCAGTTCTTC; d_call: .; clone_size: .; v_call: TRBV2; j_call: TRBJ2-1
cdr3_aa: CASSLHTGENTEAFF; cdr3_nt: TGTGCCAGCAGTCTTCACACAGGGGAGAACACTGAAGCTTTCTTT; d_call: TRBD1; clone_size: .; v_call: TRBV6-1; j_call: TRBJ1-1
cdr3_aa: CASSLIGGTEAFF; cdr3_nt: TGTGCCAGCAGCTTGATAGGGGGCACTGAAGCTTTCTTT; d_call: .; clone_size: .; v_call: TRBV5-6; j_call: TRBJ1-1
cdr3_aa: CSARGRLRGGASYNEQFF; cdr3_nt: TGCAGTGCTAGAGGTCGATTGCGCGGGGGGGCCTCCTACAATGAGCAGTTCTTC; d_call: TRBD2; clone_size: .; v_call: TRBV20-1; j_call: TRBJ2-1
cdr3_aa: CASSVVRRGSGTGELFF; cdr3_nt: TGTGCCAGCAGTGTCGTACGGAGGGGGTCAGGCACCGGGGAGCTGTTTTTT; d_call: .; clone_size: .; v_call: TRBV2; j_call: TRBJ2-2
cdr3_aa: CSGTPGYQETQYF; cdr3_nt: TGCAGCGGAACGCCAGGGTACCAAGAGACCCAGTACTTC; d_call: .; clone_size: .; v_call: TRBV29-1; j_call: TRBJ2-5
cdr3_aa: CASSKDRNYGYTF; cdr3_nt: TGTGCCAGCAGCAAGGACAGAAACTATGGCTACACCTTC; d_call: .; clone_size: .; v_call: TRBV7-6; j_call: TRBJ1-2
cdr3_aa: CASRRGIAYKQFF; cdr3_nt: TGTGCCAGCAGGAGAGGGATAGCGTATAAGCAGTTCTTC; d_call: .; clone_size: .; v_call: TRBV2; j_call: TRBJ2-1
cdr3_aa: CASTLGGAYNEQFF; cdr3_nt: TGTGCCAGCACCCTAGGGGGGGCGTACAATGAGCAGTTCTTC; d_call: .; clone_size: .; v_call: TRBV7-2; j_call: TRBJ2-1
cdr3_aa: CASSLAPATPYGYTF; cdr3_nt: TGTGCCAGCAGCTTAGCCCCAGCAACTCCCTATGGCTACACCTTC; d_call: .; clone_size: .; v_call: TRBV7-2; j_call: TRBJ1-2
cdr3_aa: CAISRQGAYNEQFF; cdr3_nt: TGTGCCATCAGTAGACAGGGGGCCTACAATGAGCAGTTCTTC; d_call: TRBD1; clone_size: .; v_call: TRBV10-3; j_call: TRBJ2-1
cdr3_aa: CASSQNGEFNQPQHF; cdr3_nt: TGCGCCAGCAGCCAAAATGGGGAGTTCAATCAGCCCCAGCATTTT; d_call: .; clone_size: .; v_call: TRBV4-1; j_call: TRBJ1-5
cdr3_aa: CASRGPGSAFF; cdr3_nt: TGTGCCAGCAGGGGGCCGGGCTCAGCTTTCTTT; d_call: .; clone_size: .; v_call: TRBV2; j_call: TRBJ1-1
cdr3_aa: CASSSTGTADYYGYTF; cdr3_nt: TGTGCCAGCAGCTCAACCGGGACAGCCGACTACTATGGCTACACCTTC; d_call: TRBD1; clone_size: .; v_call: TRBV7-2; j_call: TRBJ1-2
cdr3_aa: CASSRAGPNYGYTF; cdr3_nt: TGTGCCAGCAGCAGGGCAGGGCCTAACTATGGCTACACCTTC; d_call: .; clone_size: few; v_call: TRBV6-1; j_call: TRBJ1-2
cdr3_aa: CASSALGVDSPLHF; cdr3_nt: TGCGCCAGCAGTGCCCTGGGAGTCGATTCACCCCTCCACTTT; d_call: .; clone_size: .; v_call: TRBV10-1; j_call: TRBJ1-6
cdr3_aa: CASKTGVNTEAFF; cdr3_nt: TGTGCCAGCAAAACAGGGGTGAACACTGAAGCTTTCTTT; d_call: TRBD1; clone_size: once; v_call: TRBV27; j_call: TRBJ1-1